Below, 7 T cell receptor beta chains from the same sample are listed, as sequenced in a study of blood T cell repertoires in COVID-19. Sequenced by immunoSEQ multiplex PCR; TCRdb stores in-frame clones only, minus some. The sample lists under 250,000 clones, 80% to 90% occurring once. Specimen: peripheral blood. These receptors originate from a man aged 45-65 years with COVID-19, enrolled during active disease.

The rearrangement joins TRBV7-8 to TRBJ1-3; D may be TRBD1 (6 bases). Germline assignment: CDR1 SGHVS and CDR2 FQNEAQ. The CDR3 is 17 amino acids. V was shortened by 3 bases and J by 3 bases, with 18 bases between the two germline ends. The CDR3, as DNA: TGTGCCAGCAGCTTTGCACTTGACAGGAAGATTGGAAACACCATATATTTT. This codes for CASSFALDRKIGNTIYF.

This clone occurred a few times. The rearrangement uses TRBV3-1 (or the pseudogene TRBV3-2) and TRBJ1-2, with 7 bases fitting TRBD1. The CDR3 extends over 13 amino acids. Germline V lookup: CDR1 LGHDT, CDR2 YNNKEL (reference sequence). V trimming: 4 bases; J trimming: 7 bases; junction bases outside the gene matches: 6. CDR3 amino acids: CASSRQGMGGYTF. CDR3 bases: TGTGCCAGCAGCCGACAGGGTATGGGTGGCTACACCTTC.

J is TRBJ1-1 and V is TRBV18; 10 bases are shared with TRBD1. Germline CDR1 KGHSH, CDR2 LQKENI. The CDR3 totals 15 residues. The trim removed 1 base at V and 5 bases at J, leaving 4 bases unmatched. The CDR3 DNA sequence: TGTGCCAGCTCACCACAGACAGGGGGCGGAACTGAAGCTTTCTTT. Translation: CASSPQTGGGTEAFF.

This chain links TRBV6-5 with TRBJ1-1; 9 nucleotides match TRBD1. CDR1 MNHEY and CDR2 SVGAGI come from the germline V gene. The trim removed 2 bases at V and 3 bases at J, leaving 7 bases unmatched. This CDR3 has 16 residues. CDR3 residues: CASSYPTWDRDTEAFF. The DNA for the CDR3 is TGTGCCAGCAGTTACCCCACCTGGGACAGGGACACTGAAGCTTTCTTT.

The genes are TRBV11-2 and TRBJ1-1; D is undetermined. CDR3 length equals 13 residues. Germline V gives CDR1 SGHAT, CDR2 FQNNGV. V lost 5 bases and J lost 1, with 8 bases in between. CDR3: CASSAGGNTEAFF. CDR3 DNA sequence: TGTGCCAGCAGCGCCGGAGGGAACACTGAAGCTTTCTTT.

About this clone: The same CDR3 arises from other DNA sequences in this sample as well. The genes are TRBV28 and TRBJ1-1; D gene unclear. Germline CDR1 is MDHEN and CDR2 is SYDVKM. V lost 3 bases and J 0 bases, leaving 8 bases between the germline ends. CDR3 size: 14 residues. CDR3: CASSFSGMNTEAFF. The DNA of the CDR3 is TGTGCCAGCAGTTTTTCAGGAATGAACACTGAAGCTTTCTTT. The full variable domain, with the rest looked up from reference TRBV28 and TRBJ1-1, is DVKVTQSSRYLVKRTGEKVFLECVQDMDHENMFWYRQDPGLGLRLIYFSYDVKMKEKGDIPEGYSVSREKKERFSLILESASTNQTSMYLCASSFSGMNTEAFFGQGTRLTVV.

This clone was counted a single time. The chain carries TRBV19 and TRBJ1-4; maybe TRBD1 (5 bases). Trimming pared 4 bases from V and 5 bases from J, leaving 14 bases between. This CDR3 comprises 15 residues. Germline-derived CDR1 and CDR2 are LNHDA and SQIVND (reference sequence). The CDR3 here is CASSTHSGTNEKLFF. The CDR3 DNA reads as TGTGCCAGTAGTACCCACAGCGGGACCAATGAAAAACTGTTTTTT.